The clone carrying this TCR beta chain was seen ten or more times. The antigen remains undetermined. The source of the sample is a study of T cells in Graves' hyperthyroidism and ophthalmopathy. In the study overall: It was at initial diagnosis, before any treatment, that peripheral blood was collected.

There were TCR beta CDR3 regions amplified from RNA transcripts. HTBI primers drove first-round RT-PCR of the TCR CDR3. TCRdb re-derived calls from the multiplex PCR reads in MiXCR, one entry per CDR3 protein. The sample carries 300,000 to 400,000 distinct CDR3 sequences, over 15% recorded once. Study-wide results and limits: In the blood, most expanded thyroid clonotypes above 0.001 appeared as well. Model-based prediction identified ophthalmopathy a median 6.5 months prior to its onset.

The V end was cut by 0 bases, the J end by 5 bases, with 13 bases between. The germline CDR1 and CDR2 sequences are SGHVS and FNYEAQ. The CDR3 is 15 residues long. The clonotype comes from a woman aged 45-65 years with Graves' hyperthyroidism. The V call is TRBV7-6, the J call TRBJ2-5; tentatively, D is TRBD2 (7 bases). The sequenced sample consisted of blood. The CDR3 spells CASSLAGGQQETQYF. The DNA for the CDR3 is TGTGCCAGCAGCTTAGCGGGGGGGCAGCAGGAGACCCAGTACTTC.